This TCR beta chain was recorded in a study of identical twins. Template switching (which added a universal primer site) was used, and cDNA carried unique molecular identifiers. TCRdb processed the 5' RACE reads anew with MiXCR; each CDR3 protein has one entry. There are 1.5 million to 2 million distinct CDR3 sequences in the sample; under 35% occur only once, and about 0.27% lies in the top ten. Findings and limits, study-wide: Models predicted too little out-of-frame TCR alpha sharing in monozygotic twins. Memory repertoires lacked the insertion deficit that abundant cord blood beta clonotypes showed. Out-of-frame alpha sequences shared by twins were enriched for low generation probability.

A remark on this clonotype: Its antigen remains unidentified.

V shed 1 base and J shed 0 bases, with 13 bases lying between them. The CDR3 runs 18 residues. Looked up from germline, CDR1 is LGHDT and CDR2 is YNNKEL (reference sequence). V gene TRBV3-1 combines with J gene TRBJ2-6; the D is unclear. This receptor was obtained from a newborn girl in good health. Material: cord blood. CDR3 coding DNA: TGTGCCAGCAGCCAAGTAGGTTTACTTACCTCTGGGGCCAACGTCCTGACTTTC. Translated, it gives CASSQVGLLTSGANVLTF.